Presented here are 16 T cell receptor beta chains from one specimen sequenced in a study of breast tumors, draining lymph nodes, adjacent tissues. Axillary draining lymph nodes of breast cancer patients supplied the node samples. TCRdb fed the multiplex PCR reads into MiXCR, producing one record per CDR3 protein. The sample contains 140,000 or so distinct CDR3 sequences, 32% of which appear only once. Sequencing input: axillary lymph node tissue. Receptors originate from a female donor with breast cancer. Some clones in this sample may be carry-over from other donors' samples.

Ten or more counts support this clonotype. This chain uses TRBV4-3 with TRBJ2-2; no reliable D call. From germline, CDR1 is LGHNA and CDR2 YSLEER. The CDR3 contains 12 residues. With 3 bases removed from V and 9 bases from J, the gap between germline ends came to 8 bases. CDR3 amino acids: CASSHRGRELFF. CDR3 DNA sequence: TGCGCCAGCAGCCACCGAGGACGGGAGCTGTTTTTT.

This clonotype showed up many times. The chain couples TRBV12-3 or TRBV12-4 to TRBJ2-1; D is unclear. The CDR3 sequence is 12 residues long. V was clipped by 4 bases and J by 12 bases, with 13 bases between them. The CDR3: CASSSVTGRQFF. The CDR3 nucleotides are TGTGCCAGCAGTTCAGTAACGGGCAGGCAGTTCTTC.

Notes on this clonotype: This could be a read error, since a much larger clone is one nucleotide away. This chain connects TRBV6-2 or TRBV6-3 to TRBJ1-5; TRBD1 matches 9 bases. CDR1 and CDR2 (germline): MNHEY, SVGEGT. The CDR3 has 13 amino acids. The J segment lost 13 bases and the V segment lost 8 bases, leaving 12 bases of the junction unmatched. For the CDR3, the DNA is TGTGCCAGCTGCCCCGGGACAGGGATTTCTCAGCATTTT. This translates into CASCPGTGISQHF.

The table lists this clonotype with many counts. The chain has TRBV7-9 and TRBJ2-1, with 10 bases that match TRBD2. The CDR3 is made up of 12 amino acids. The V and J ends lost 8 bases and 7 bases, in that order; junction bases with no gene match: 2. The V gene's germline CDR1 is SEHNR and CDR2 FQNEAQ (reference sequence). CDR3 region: CASRAGGNEQFF. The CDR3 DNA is TGTGCCAGCCGAGCGGGGGGGAATGAGCAGTTCTTC.

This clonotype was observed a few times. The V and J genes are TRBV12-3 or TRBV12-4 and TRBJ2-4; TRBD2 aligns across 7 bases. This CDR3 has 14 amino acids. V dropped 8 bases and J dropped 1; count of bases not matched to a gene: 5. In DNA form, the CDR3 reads TGTGCCAGCGAACACGGGGGGGCCAAAAACATTCAGTACTTC. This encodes CASEHGGAKNIQYF.

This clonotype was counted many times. As DNA, the CDR3 is TGTGCCAGCAGCCCCGCCCCCTACAATGAGCAGTTCTTC. Translation gives CASSPAPYNEQFF. The chain couples TRBV6-1 to TRBJ2-1; no clear D gene. The CDR3 is 13 amino acids. Deletions cut 6 bases from V and 2 bases from J, with 8 bases between. Germline V gene sequence: CDR1 MNHNS, CDR2 SASEGT.

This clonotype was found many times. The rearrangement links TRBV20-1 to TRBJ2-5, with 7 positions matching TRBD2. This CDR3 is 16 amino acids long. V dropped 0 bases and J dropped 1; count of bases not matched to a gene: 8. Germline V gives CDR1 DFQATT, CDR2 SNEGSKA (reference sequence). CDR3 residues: CSARDSSGKGQETQYF. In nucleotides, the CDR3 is TGCAGTGCTAGAGATTCCAGCGGGAAAGGCCAAGAGACCCAGTACTTC.

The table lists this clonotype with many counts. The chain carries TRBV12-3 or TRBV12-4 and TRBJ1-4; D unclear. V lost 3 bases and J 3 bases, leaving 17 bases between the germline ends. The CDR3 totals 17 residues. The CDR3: CASSFRGSGFANEKLFF. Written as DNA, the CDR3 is TGTGCCAGCAGTTTTCGGGGATCTGGGTTTGCTAATGAAAAACTGTTTTTT.

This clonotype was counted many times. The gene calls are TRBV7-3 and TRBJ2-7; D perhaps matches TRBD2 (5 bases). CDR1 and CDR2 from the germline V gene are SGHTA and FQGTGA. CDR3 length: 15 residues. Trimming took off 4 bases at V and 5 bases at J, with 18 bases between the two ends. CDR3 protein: CASSSPGRLADEQYV. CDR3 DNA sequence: TGTGCCAGCAGCTCCCCCGGTAGGCTAGCCGACGAGCAGTACGTC.

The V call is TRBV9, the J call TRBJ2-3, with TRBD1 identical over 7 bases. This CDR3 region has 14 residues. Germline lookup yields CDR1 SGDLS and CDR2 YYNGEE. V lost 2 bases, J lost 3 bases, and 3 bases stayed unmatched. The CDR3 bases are TGTGCCAGCAGCGTCGGACAGGAGACAGATACGCAGTATTTT. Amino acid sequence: CASSVGQETDTQYF.

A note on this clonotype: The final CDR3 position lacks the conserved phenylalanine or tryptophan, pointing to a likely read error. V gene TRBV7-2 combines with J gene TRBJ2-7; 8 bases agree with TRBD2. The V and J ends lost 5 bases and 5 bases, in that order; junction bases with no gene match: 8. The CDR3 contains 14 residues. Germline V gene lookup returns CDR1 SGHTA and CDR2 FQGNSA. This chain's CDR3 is CASSLSPGGHEQYL. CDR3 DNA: TGTGCCAGCAGCCTCTCTCCGGGGGGGCACGAGCAGTACCTC.

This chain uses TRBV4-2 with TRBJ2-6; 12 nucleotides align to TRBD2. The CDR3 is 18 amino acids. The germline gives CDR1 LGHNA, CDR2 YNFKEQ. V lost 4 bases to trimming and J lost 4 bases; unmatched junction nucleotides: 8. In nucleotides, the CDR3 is TGTGCCAGCAGCCGCGAAACCGGGACTAGCGGGGGGGCCAACGTCCTGACTTTC. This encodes CASSRETGTSGGANVLTF.

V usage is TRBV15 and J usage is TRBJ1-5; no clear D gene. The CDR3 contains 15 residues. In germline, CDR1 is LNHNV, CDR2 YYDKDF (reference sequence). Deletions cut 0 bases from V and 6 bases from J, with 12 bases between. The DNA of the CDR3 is TGTGCCACCAGCAGAGATCTCCAGTTTGGTCAGCCCCAGCATTTT. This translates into CATSRDLQFGQPQHF.

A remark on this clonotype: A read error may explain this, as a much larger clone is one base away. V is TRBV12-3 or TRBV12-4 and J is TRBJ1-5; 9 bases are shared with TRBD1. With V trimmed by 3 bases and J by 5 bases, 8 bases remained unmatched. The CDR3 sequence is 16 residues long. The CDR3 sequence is CASSFARGQGDQPQHF. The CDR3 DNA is TGTGCCAGCAGTTTCGCGAGGGGACAGGGAGATCAGCCCCAGCATTTT.

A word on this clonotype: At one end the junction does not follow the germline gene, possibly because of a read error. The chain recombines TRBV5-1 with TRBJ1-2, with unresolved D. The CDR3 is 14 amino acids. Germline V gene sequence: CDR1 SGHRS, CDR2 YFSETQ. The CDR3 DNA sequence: TGCGCCAGCAGCCCAGACACGGCTTTGGGCGGCTGCACCTTC. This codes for CASSPDTALGGCTF.

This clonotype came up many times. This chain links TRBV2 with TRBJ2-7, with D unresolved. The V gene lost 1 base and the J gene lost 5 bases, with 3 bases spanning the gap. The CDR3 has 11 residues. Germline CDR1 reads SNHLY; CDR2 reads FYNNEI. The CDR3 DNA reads TGTGCCAGCAGTGAAGGAAACGAGCAGTACTTC. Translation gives CASSEGNEQYF. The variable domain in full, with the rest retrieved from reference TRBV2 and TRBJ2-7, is EPEVTQTPSHQVTQMGQEVILRCVPISNHLYFYWYRQILGQKVEFLVSFYNNEISEKSEIFDDQFSVERPDGSNFTLKIRSTKLEDSAMYFCASSEGNEQYFGPGTRLTVT.